One and the same sample provided the 27 T cell receptor beta chains below, sequenced in a study of early T cells in non-severe SARS-CoV-2 infection (dated by TCRdb to the early 2020s). Library method: 5' RACE. These reads were obtained on a NextSeq 500. TCRdb trimmed public reads at Q25 via fastp, called clones via MiXCR and kept in-frame beta chains. Each entry merges the rows of one CDR3 protein and shows their most common DNA and genes. Recorded for this sample are roughly 100,000 distinct CDR3 sequences; under 15% of them occurred a single time. 5% to 8% of the sample rests with the top ten. Input material: whole blood. Receptors were obtained from an adult who was a healthcare worker with PCR-confirmed SARS-CoV-2 infection or an uninfected control (not recorded which).

The gene calls are TRBV29-1 and TRBJ2-3, with no clear D. CDR1 is SQVTM, CDR2 ANQGSEA, per germline. Trimming took off 8 bases at V and 4 bases at J, with 19 bases between the two ends. The CDR3 has 14 amino acids. The CDR3 here is CSLTRDGYADTQYF. As DNA, the CDR3 is TGCAGCTTAACCCGCGATGGGTACGCAGATACGCAGTATTTT.

The chain is built from TRBV28 and TRBJ2-2; 9 bases agree with TRBD1. Germline values: CDR1 MDHEN, CDR2 SYDVKM. This CDR3 has 14 amino acids. V lost 9 bases to trimming and J lost 4 bases; unmatched junction nucleotides: 6. CDR3 sequence (DNA): TGTGCCAGTCACCGGACAGGGGTCACCGGGGAGCTGTTTTTT. Its protein product is CASHRTGVTGELFF.

In its sample, this clonotype was seen many times. V is TRBV21-1 and J is TRBJ1-2; the table names TRBD1, a call not compared with the DNA. TRBV21-1 counts as a pseudogene. The CDR3 has 14 residues. The CDR3 nucleotides are TGTGCCAGCACCCGGGACAGGGGTATCTATGGCTACACCTTC. This encodes CASTRDRGIYGYTF.

The sample holds a few counts of this clonotype. CDR3 in amino acids: CASSFAGSGYTF. Written as DNA, the CDR3 is TGTGCCAGCAGTTTCGCGGGGAGTGGCTACACCTTC. The V and J genes are TRBV28 and TRBJ1-2; D is unclear. This CDR3 has 12 amino acids. Trimming took off 3 bases at V and 7 bases at J, with 9 bases between the two ends. Germline CDR1 MDHEN, CDR2 SYDVKM.

This clonotype was detected a few times. The genes are TRBV5-6 and TRBJ1-1; D not certain. Deletions cut 2 bases from V and 8 bases from J, with 10 bases between. The CDR3 sequence is 12 residues long. Germline V gene lookup returns CDR1 SGHDT and CDR2 YYEEEE. The CDR3 DNA reads TGTGCCAGCAGCTTCAGTTCCGGGGAAGCTTTCTTT. Amino acid sequence: CASSFSSGEAFF.

The J gene is TRBJ1-4, the V gene TRBV30, with D possibly matching TRBD1 (6 bases). The CDR3 contains 12 residues. Germline loops: CDR1 GTSNPN, CDR2 SVGIG (reference sequence). V lost 2 bases, J lost 10 bases, and 11 bases lay in between. DNA for the CDR3: TGTGCCTGGAGTCCTACAGGGAGAAAACTGTTTTTT. This sequence encodes CAWSPTGRKLFF.

In this sample, this clonotype turned up a few times. The rearrangement links TRBV10-3 to TRBJ2-1; the D gene is possibly TRBD2 (6 bases). Looked up from germline, CDR1 is ENHRY and CDR2 is SYGVKD. Trimming took 5 bases from V and 7 from J, leaving 12 bases between them. The CDR3 has 13 amino acids. The CDR3 sequence: CAISNGSKNEQFF. Written as DNA, the CDR3 is TGTGCCATCAGTAACGGGAGTAAGAATGAGCAGTTCTTC.

This clonotype was seen at least ten times. The CDR3 here is CASSPQTQETQYF. CDR3 sequence (DNA): TGTGCCAGCTCACCACAAACACAAGAGACCCAGTACTTC. J is TRBJ2-5 and V is TRBV18; D not resolved. The V gene lost 1 base and the J gene lost 2 bases, with 5 bases spanning the gap. The V gene's germline CDR1 is KGHSH and CDR2 LQKENI. This CDR3 has 13 residues.

This clonotype was seen ten or more times. The chain joins TRBV4-1 to TRBJ2-1; D remains unclear. The length of the CDR3 is 17 residues. The V end was cut by 0 bases, the J end by 0 bases, with 12 bases between. CDR1 and CDR2 from the germline V gene are MGHRA and YSYEKL. The CDR3 DNA is TGCGCCAGCAGCCAAGATGGGCGCCAGCCCTCCTACAATGAGCAGTTCTTC. It encodes CASSQDGRQPSYNEQFF.

This sequence joins TRBV6-5 and TRBJ2-7; 7 bases align to TRBD2. The length of the CDR3 is 13 residues. Germline V gene data show CDR1 as MNHEY and CDR2 as SVGAGI. With 4 bases clipped from V and 3 bases from J, the junction kept 3 bases outside the gene matches. In DNA form, the CDR3 reads TGTGCCAGCAGTTTTCAGCGGGGCTACGAGCAGTACTTC. It translates to CASSFQRGYEQYF.

This clonotype was counted only a few times. The junction departs from germline at one end; a sequencing error may be responsible. The chain carries TRBV7-2 and TRBJ2-7; tentative D call: TRBD2 (6 bases). This CDR3 spans 12 amino acids. Looked up from germline, CDR1 is SGHTA and CDR2 is FQGNSA. The CDR3 DNA is TGTGCCAGCAGCTTAGTGGGGACTCGGGAGCACTTC. It encodes CASSLVGTREHF.

This clonotype was observed at least ten times. The V and J genes are TRBV7-2 and TRBJ2-7; a weak D match, TRBD1 (5 bases). V lost 3 bases and J lost 0, with 21 bases in between. This CDR3 region has 18 residues. Per germline, CDR1 SGHTA and CDR2 FQGNSA. In nucleotides, the CDR3 is TGTGCCAGCAGCTTGAACCAACAGGTACTTCATCTCTCCTACGAGCAGTACTTC. This sequence encodes CASSLNQQVLHLSYEQYF.

V gene TRBV5-4 combines with J gene TRBJ2-1; D is uncertain. V lost 1 base to trimming and J lost 10 bases, with 9 bases between them. The CDR3 extends over 12 amino acids. The V gene's germline CDR1 is SGHNT and CDR2 YYREEE (reference sequence). CDR3 in amino acids: CASSLSPVEQFF. The CDR3 bases are TGTGCCAGCAGCTTGTCGCCCGTGGAGCAGTTCTTC.

This clonotype was counted ten times or more. The chain has TRBV10-1 and TRBJ2-7, with unresolved D. The CDR3 is made up of 15 amino acids. V was shortened by 2 bases and J by 7 bases, with 18 bases between the two germline ends. Per germline, CDR1 WNHNN and CDR2 SYGVQD (reference sequence). The CDR3 spells CASSERAGDRSEQYF. CDR3 coding DNA: TGCGCCAGCAGTGAGAGGGCAGGAGATCGTTCGGAGCAGTACTTC.

This clonotype occurred many times. The chain links TRBV20-1 to TRBJ2-1; tentatively, D is TRBD2 (6 bases). Deletions cut 2 bases from V and 8 bases from J, with 13 bases between. Germline CDR1 reads DFQATT; CDR2 reads SNEGSKA (reference sequence). This CDR3 is built from 13 residues. The CDR3 DNA follows: TGCAGTGCTAGACCACCTAGCGAGTATGAGCAGTTCTTC. Protein product: CSARPPSEYEQFF.

This clonotype was counted once. The chain employs TRBV6-5 and TRBJ2-1; 7 nucleotides align to TRBD1. The germline V gene encodes CDR1 MNHEY and CDR2 SVGAGI. V lost 11 bases and J lost 7; bases outside the gene matches: 8. The CDR3 has 12 amino acids. The CDR3: CAARDRGNEQFF. The CDR3 nucleotides are TGTGCCGCCCGGGACAGAGGGAATGAGCAGTTCTTC.

In this sample, this clonotype turned up many times. V gene TRBV14 combines with J gene TRBJ2-7; a weak D match, TRBD2 (6 bases). In germline, CDR1 is SGHDN, CDR2 FVKESK. The CDR3 runs to 14 residues. Trimming stripped 0 bases from V and 8 bases from J, with 14 bases between. CDR3 residues: CASSQDVGGWKQYF. CDR3 in DNA: TGTGCCAGCAGCCAAGATGTTGGGGGGTGGAAGCAGTACTTC. The entire variable domain, with the rest obtained from reference TRBV14 and TRBJ2-7, is as follows: EAGVTQFPSHSVIEKGQTVTLRCDPISGHDNLYWYRRVMGKEIKFLLHFVKESKQDESGMPNNRFLAERTGGTYSTLKVQPAELEDSGVYFCASSQDVGGWKQYFGPGTRLTVT.

The V gene is TRBV29-1, the J gene TRBJ2-1; TRBD2 matches 7 bases. The length of the CDR3 is 15 residues. V dropped 7 bases and J dropped 0; count of bases not matched to a gene: 9. Germline values: CDR1 SQVTM, CDR2 ANQGSEA. The CDR3 spells CSAPSGRGSYNEQFF. The CDR3 DNA follows: TGCAGCGCCCCTTCAGGGAGGGGCTCCTACAATGAGCAGTTCTTC.

This rearrangement joins TRBV19 to TRBJ2-1, with D possibly TRBD1 on 5 matching bases. V lost 4 bases to trimming and J lost 12 bases, with 16 bases between them. Germline lookup yields CDR1 LNHDA and CDR2 SQIVND (reference sequence). This CDR3 spans 13 amino acids. CDR3 bases: TGTGCCAGTAGTACACAAACCCAGGGCTGGCAGTTCTTC. Translating it yields CASSTQTQGWQFF.

This clonotype was recorded a few times. The chain is built from TRBV20-1 and TRBJ2-7, with 12 positions matching TRBD2. Trimming took 3 bases from V and 7 from J; bases not matched to a gene: 16. The germline V gene has CDR1 DFQATT and CDR2 SNEGSKA (reference sequence). CDR3 size: 17 residues. CDR3 amino acids: CSASSLAGGPFSYEQYF. Here the CDR3 DNA reads TGCAGTGCTAGCTCGCTAGCGGGAGGGCCATTTAGCTATGAGCAGTACTTC.

The gene calls are TRBV4-1 and TRBJ2-1; D not resolved. Trimming stripped 5 bases from V and 2 bases from J, with 13 bases between. This CDR3 contains 15 residues. From germline, CDR1 is MGHRA and CDR2 YSYEKL. CDR3 amino acids: CASSVDHRAYNEQFF. The CDR3 DNA reads as TGCGCCAGCAGCGTGGACCACCGGGCCTACAATGAGCAGTTCTTC.

This clonotype has ten or more counts. CDR3 in amino acids: CASSLGHRNSPLHF. DNA for the CDR3: TGTGCCAGCAGCCTGGGACACCGTAATTCACCCCTCCACTTT. V is TRBV12-3 or TRBV12-4 and J is TRBJ1-6, with a weak D call TRBD1 (6 bases). This CDR3 region has 14 residues. The V and J ends lost 6 bases and 6 bases respectively, with 12 bases between them.

This clonotype was counted only a few times. The chain is built from TRBV7-2 and TRBJ2-7; no clear D. The CDR3 extends over 14 amino acids. Germline assignment: CDR1 SGHTA and CDR2 FQGNSA. V was cut by 3 bases and J by 4 bases, with 13 bases left in between. The CDR3 coding sequence is TGTGCCAGCAGCTTGTCGACCGGAGCGTACGAGCAGTACTTC. Its translation: CASSLSTGAYEQYF. Drawing the rest from reference TRBV7-2 and TRBJ2-7, the complete variable domain is GAGVSQSPSNKVTEKGKDVELRCDPISGHTALYWYRQSLGQGLEFLIYFQGNSAPDKSGLPSDRFSAERTGGSVSTLTIQRTQQEDSAVYLCASSLSTGAYEQYFGPGTRLTVT.

In this sample, this clonotype turned up a few times. This could be a read error, since a much larger clone is one nucleotide away. This chain connects TRBV12-3 or TRBV12-4 to TRBJ2-5, with 7 bases aligning to TRBD2. The CDR3 extends over 17 amino acids. The CDR3 is CTSSYRIRDYSQETQYF. The CDR3 bases are TGTACCAGCAGTTACCGGATCCGGGACTACAGCCAAGAGACCCAGTACTTC.

Only a few counts were recorded for this clonotype. V is TRBV12-3 or TRBV12-4 and J is TRBJ2-3; 9 bases map to TRBD1. J gave up 2 bases and V 6 bases, and 6 bases lay outside the gene matches. The CDR3 has 15 residues. CDR3 DNA: TGTGCCAGCAGCCCAGGACAGGGGCACACAGATACGCAGTATTTT. Protein sequence: CASSPGQGHTDTQYF.

Of note for this clonotype: Given the absence of the conserved phenylalanine or tryptophan at the CDR3 end, a read error is likely. The chain carries TRBV11-2 and TRBJ2-7; perhaps TRBD1 as D (6 bases). The CDR3 totals 14 residues. The V end was cut by 3 bases, the J end by 3 bases, with 12 bases between. Per the germline V gene, CDR1 is SGHAT and CDR2 is FQNNGV. The CDR3 here is CASSLSGDGYEQYL. Here the CDR3 DNA reads TGTGCCAGCAGCTTGTCAGGGGACGGCTACGAGCAGTACCTC.

This clonotype showed up many times. This chain joins TRBV14 and TRBJ2-1, with D unresolved. The germline V gene encodes CDR1 SGHDN and CDR2 FVKESK. CDR3 length: 15 residues. V lost 3 bases to trimming and J lost 0 bases, with 9 bases between them. The CDR3: CASSQVYSSYNEQFF. CDR3 coding DNA: TGTGCCAGCAGCCAGGTTTATTCCTCCTACAATGAGCAGTTCTTC.